A selection of T cell receptor beta chains follows, all from one sample in a study of shared clonotypes between healthy human individuals. Assay used: immunoSEQ multiplex PCR; TCRdb lists only in-frame clones, some missing. Seen here are hundreds of thousands of clones, approximately 79% observed once, and the top ten hold under 2%. Sample: memory CD4+ T cells sorted from blood. All receptors derive from a woman younger than 45 in good health. The CDR3 runs from the conserved cysteine through the conserved F or W. D genes are given only for firm matches. Expanded clones are given a class, and other clones once, few, many or no size at all.

d_call | cdr3_length | clone_size | j_call | v_call | cdr3_aa | cdr3_nt
- | 15 | few | TRBJ2-1 | TRBV5-1 | CASSPDRSSYNEQFF | TGCGCCAGCAGCCCGGACAGAAGCTCCTACAATGAGCAGTTCTTC
TRBD1 | 15 | - | TRBJ2-7 | TRBV10-3 | CAISESGTGTYEQYF | TGTGCCATCAGTGAGTCCGGGACAGGTACCTACGAGCAGTACTTC
- | 14 | - | TRBJ1-1 | TRBV15 | CATSRAGGNTEAFF | TGTGCCACCAGCAGGGCGGGGGGGAACACTGAAGCTTTCTTT
TRBD2 | 15 | - | TRBJ2-2 | TRBV5-1 | CASSLTGAGTGELFF | TGCGCCAGCAGCTTAACCGGAGCGGGAACCGGGGAGCTGTTTTTT
- | 15 | - | TRBJ2-3 | TRBV15 | CATSWGGAGTDTQYF | TGTGCCACCAGCTGGGGGGGGGCAGGGACAGATACGCAGTATTTT
- | 14 | - | TRBJ1-5 | TRBV21-1 | CASERVYSNQPQHF | TGTGCCAGCGAGAGAGTTTATAGCAATCAGCCCCAGCATTTT
TRBD1 | 13 | - | TRBJ2-5 | TRBV6-1 | CASSGTGRETQYF | TGTGCCAGCAGCGGGACAGGGCGAGAGACCCAGTACTTC
- | 12 | - | TRBJ1-2 | TRBV28 | CASRSTVYGYTF | TGTGCCAGCCGCAGTACAGTCTATGGCTACACCTTC
- | 15 | - | TRBJ2-7 | TRBV25-1 | CASSEDHLPKSEQYF | TGTGCCAGCAGTGAAGACCACCTCCCAAAATCCGAGCAGTACTTC
- | 15 | - | TRBJ2-7 | TRBV28 | CASSSDPPGLYEQYF | TGTGCCAGCAGTTCCGACCCGCCCGGGCTCTACGAGCAGTACTTC
- | 15 | - | TRBJ2-2 | TRBV5-1 | CASSFGLGQSGELFF | TGCGCCAGCAGCTTTGGCCTAGGGCAGTCCGGGGAGCTGTTTTTT
TRBD2 | 19 | - | TRBJ2-1 | TRBV29-1 | CSVEGPIGTSGSSYNEQFF | TGCAGCGTTGAAGGCCCCATTGGGACTAGCGGGAGCTCCTACAATGAGCAGTTCTTC
- | 13 | - | TRBJ2-5 | TRBV5-8 | CASSRLAQETQYF | TGTGCCAGCAGCCGTCTAGCACAAGAGACCCAGTACTTC
- | 16 | few | TRBJ2-2 | TRBV7-6 | CASSYLGLTNTGELFF | TGTGCCAGCAGTTACCTGGGACTGACGAACACCGGGGAGCTGTTTTTT
- | 16 | - | TRBJ1-5 | TRBV28 | CASSDSLRGSNQPQHF | TGTGCCTCCTCGGACTCCCTGCGAGGTAGCAATCAGCCCCAGCATTTT
- | 15 | - | TRBJ2-7 | TRBV5-1 | CASSLLAGAQYEQYF | TGCGCCAGCAGCTTGCTGGCGGGGGCTCAGTACGAGCAGTACTTC
- | 14 | - | TRBJ1-1 | TRBV6-1 | CASSERSRNTEAFF | TGTGCCAGCAGTGAACGGAGCAGAAACACTGAAGCTTTCTTT
- | 15 | - | TRBJ1-2 | TRBV5-1 | CASSLLMEGDYGYTF | TGCGCCAGCAGCTTGCTCATGGAAGGGGACTATGGCTACACCTTC
- | 15 | - | TRBJ1-2 | TRBV2 | CASSEYGVANYGYTF | TGTGCCAGCAGTGAATACGGGGTCGCTAACTATGGCTACACCTTC
- | 12 | - | TRBJ2-3 | TRBV18 | CASSPLGDTQYF | TGTGCCAGCTCACCACTTGGAGATACGCAGTATTTT
- | 12 | - | TRBJ2-2 | TRBV9 | CASSPTTGELFF | TGTGCCAGCAGCCCTACCACCGGGGAGCTGTTTTTT
- | 16 | - | TRBJ2-3 | TRBV27 | CASSLGLASWADTQYF | TGTGCCAGCAGTTTGGGGCTAGCGTCATGGGCAGATACGCAGTATTTT
TRBD1 | 15 | - | TRBJ1-5 | TRBV19 | CASSISQGDNQPQHF | TGTGCCAGTAGTATCTCCCAGGGGGACAATCAGCCCCAGCATTTT
- | 15 | many | TRBJ1-4 | TRBV21-1 | CASSKGTRWNEKLFF | TGTGCCAGCAGCAAAGGGACCCGGTGGAATGAAAAACTGTTTTTT
TRBD2 | 14 | - | TRBJ2-7 | TRBV2 | CASNQLAGFDEQYF | TGTGCCAGCAACCAACTAGCGGGATTCGACGAGCAGTACTTC
TRBD1 | 15 | - | TRBJ2-7 | TRBV15 | CATSRGWTGPSGQYF | TGTGCCACCAGCAGAGGGTGGACAGGGCCCTCTGGGCAGTACTTC
TRBD1 | 15 | - | TRBJ1-2 | TRBV6-1 | CASSELTGPYFGYTF | TGTGCCAGCAGTGAGCTGACAGGGCCCTATTTCGGCTACACCTTC
- | 14 | few | TRBJ1-3 | TRBV7-9 | CASSLDGGGNTIYF | TGTGCCAGCAGCTTAGATGGCGGAGGAAACACCATATATTTT
- | 15 | - | TRBJ1-1 | TRBV27 | CASSFYGTKNTEAFF | TGTGCCAGCAGTTTTTACGGGACAAAGAACACTGAAGCTTTCTTT
- | 13 | - | TRBJ1-1 | TRBV27 | CASSLRPGLRAFF | TGTGCCAGCAGTTTACGGCCAGGCCTGCGAGCTTTCTTT
TRBD1 | 15 | - | TRBJ2-1 | TRBV7-3 | CASSFNGPGGNEQFF | TGTGCCAGCAGCTTCAACGGGCCAGGGGGAAATGAGCAGTTCTTC
- | 17 | few | TRBJ1-4 | TRBV5-1 | CASSLDLSDGTNEKLFF | TGCGCCAGCAGCTTGGATCTAAGTGACGGAACTAATGAAAAACTGTTTTTT
- | 15 | - | TRBJ2-2 | TRBV11-2 | CASSWSGGLTGELFF | TGTGCCAGCAGCTGGTCCGGGGGTCTCACCGGGGAGCTGTTTTTT
- | 11 | - | TRBJ2-7 | TRBV20-1 | CSAWEVFEQYF | TGCAGTGCCTGGGAGGTTTTTGAGCAGTACTTC
TRBD1 | 14 | few | TRBJ2-1 | TRBV19 | CASSRTGDGNEQFF | TGTGCCAGTAGCAGGACAGGGGACGGGAATGAGCAGTTCTTC
TRBD1 | 15 | - | TRBJ1-1 | TRBV25-1 | CASRAGTGVDTEAFF | TGTGCCAGCCGGGCCGGGACAGGGGTAGACACTGAAGCTTTCTTT
- | 13 | - | TRBJ2-1 | TRBV9 | CASSVGLDNEQFF | TGTGCCAGCAGCGTAGGACTTGACAATGAGCAGTTCTTC
- | 13 | - | TRBJ2-7 | TRBV6-5 | CASRTRSSGEQYF | TGTGCCAGCAGGACCCGGTCATCGGGGGAGCAGTACTTC
- | 17 | once | TRBJ2-7 | TRBV21-1 | CASSEQSIGTSTYEQYF | TGTGCCAGCAGCGAACAGTCCATCGGGACTAGCACCTACGAGCAGTACTTC
- | 13 | - | TRBJ2-7 | TRBV19 | CASSKQGSYEQYF | TGTGCCAGTAGTAAACAGGGCTCCTACGAGCAGTACTTC
- | 12 | - | TRBJ2-3 | TRBV7-2 | CASSFFSDTQYF | TGTGCCAGCAGCTTCTTTTCCGATACGCAGTATTTT
- | 15 | - | TRBJ1-2 | TRBV7-3 | CASSLTGTAPYGYTF | TGTGCCAGCAGCTTAACTGGGACGGCACCCTATGGCTACACCTTC
- | 13 | - | TRBJ1-1 | TRBV7-9 | CASSQDQFTEAFF | TGTGCCAGCAGCCAAGACCAGTTCACTGAAGCTTTCTTT
TRBD1 | 14 | - | TRBJ2-3 | TRBV19 | CASIGQGSTDTQYF | TGTGCCAGTATAGGACAGGGTAGCACAGATACGCAGTATTTT
- | 15 | - | TRBJ1-3 | TRBV6-6 | CASSYSSGTGNTIYF | TGTGCCAGCAGTTACTCTTCAGGGACTGGAAACACCATATATTTT
TRBD1 | 16 | - | TRBJ1-1 | TRBV7-3 | CASSPLWTGVNTEAFF | TGTGCCAGCAGCCCCCTCTGGACAGGAGTGAACACTGAAGCTTTCTTT
TRBD2 | 16 | once | TRBJ2-7 | TRBV4-1 | CASSQGRASGSYEQYF | TGCGCCAGCAGCCAAGGCAGGGCTAGCGGGTCCTACGAGCAGTACTTC
TRBD2 | 15 | - | TRBJ2-3 | TRBV5-1 | CASSLALAGTDTQYF | TGCGCCAGCAGCTTGGCCCTAGCGGGCACAGATACGCAGTATTTT
- | 12 | - | TRBJ2-7 | TRBV10-3 | CAISESTYEQYF | TGTGCCATCAGTGAATCTACCTACGAGCAGTACTTC
TRBD2 | 17 | once | TRBJ2-2 | TRBV7-9 | CASSPNRLAGEAGELFF | TGTGCCAGCAGCCCTAACCGACTAGCGGGAGAGGCCGGGGAGCTGTTTTTT
TRBD1 | 16 | - | TRBJ2-7 | TRBV7-8 | CASSLGGTGGYTEQYF | TGTGCCAGCAGCTTAGGAGGGACAGGGGGCTATACCGAGCAGTACTTC
- | 15 | - | TRBJ2-7 | TRBV7-6 | CASSTSAGGLSEQYF | TGTGCCAGCAGCACATCAGCCGGCGGGTTGAGCGAGCAGTACTTC
- | 17 | - | TRBJ2-7 | TRBV28 | CASSDPTGAAISYEQYF | TGTGCCAGCAGTGACCCCACCGGGGCGGCTATCTCCTACGAGCAGTACTTC
TRBD2 | 17 | - | TRBJ2-7 | TRBV4-1 | CASSGGLAGGPPYEQYF | TGCGCCAGCAGCGGAGGACTAGCGGGAGGGCCGCCCTACGAGCAGTACTTC
- | 13 | few | TRBJ1-5 | TRBV5-4 | CASSPDPSQPQHF | TGTGCCAGCAGTCCAGACCCTTCTCAGCCCCAGCATTTT
TRBD1 | 13 | - | TRBJ2-7 | TRBV27 | CASSSGQVYEQYF | TGTGCCAGCAGCTCGGGACAGGTCTACGAGCAGTACTTC
TRBD2 | 20 | - | TRBJ2-7 | TRBV9 | CASSQDYATSGSTLSYEQYF | TGTGCCAGCAGCCAAGATTACGCGACTAGCGGGAGCACCCTTTCTTACGAGCAGTACTTC
TRBD1 | 16 | few | TRBJ2-2 | TRBV5-4 | CASSLDPTGGTGELFF | TGTGCCAGCAGCTTGGACCCAACAGGGGGAACCGGGGAGCTGTTTTTT
TRBD2 | 14 | - | TRBJ2-4 | TRBV2 | CASRWGGRENIQYF | TGTGCCAGCAGATGGGGCGGGAGGGAAAACATTCAGTACTTC